This is a list of T cell receptor beta chains from one sample in a study of blood T cell repertoires in COVID-19. Using immunoSEQ multiplex PCR, the repertoire was profiled, and TCRdb retains in-frame clones only, with some absent. This sample has some 99,000 clones, with roughly 85% found just once. Sequences were obtained from peripheral blood. The receptor set was obtained from a man between 65 and 85 years old with acute or convalescent COVID-19. The CDR3 runs from the conserved cysteine through the conserved F or W. The D gene is left open where the match is weak. Clone size is shown for a subset of rows, as once, few, many or a class of expanded clone.

TRBJ2-1,TRBV4-1,.,TRBD2,CASSQGSGMRTYNEQFF,TGCGCCAGCAGCCAAGGGAGCGGGATGAGGACCTACAATGAGCAGTTCTTC
TRBJ1-3,TRBV18,.,.,CASSSEVSGNTIYF,TGTGCCAGCTCGAGTGAGGTATCTGGAAACACCATATATTTT
TRBJ1-1,TRBV9,.,.,CASSADSSPNTEAFF,TGTGCCAGCAGCGCAGATTCCTCGCCAAACACTGAAGCTTTCTTT
TRBJ1-1,TRBV28,.,.,CASSTRGREAFF,TGTGCCAGCAGCACCAGGGGACGGGAAGCTTTCTTT
TRBJ1-2,TRBV11-2,.,TRBD1,CASSLLTGAYGYTF,TGTGCCAGCAGCTTACTAACAGGGGCGTATGGCTACACCTTC
TRBJ1-5,TRBV6-6,.,.,CASSYRRGSSNQPQHF,TGTGCCAGCAGTTACCGTCGTGGCAGTAGCAATCAGCCCCAGCATTTT
TRBJ1-2,TRBV7-2,.,TRBD1,CASSPRTGGYGYTF,TGTGCCAGCAGCCCTCGGACAGGGGGCTATGGCTACACCTTC
TRBJ1-1,TRBV7-8,.,.,CASSFRGWNTEAFF,TGTGCCAGCAGCTTTCGGGGGTGGAACACTGAAGCTTTCTTT
TRBJ1-1,TRBV6-5,.,.,CASSLPGAQAFF,TGTGCCAGCAGTCTACCAGGGGCTCAAGCTTTCTTT
TRBJ1-2,TRBV7-9,.,.,CAIQQGAHGYTF,TGTGCCATCCAGCAGGGTGCGCATGGCTACACCTTC
TRBJ2-3,TRBV6-5,.,.,CASSTTSDTQYF,TGTGCCAGCAGCACAACCTCAGATACGCAGTATTTT
TRBJ2-2,TRBV7-8,.,TRBD2,CASSRSGTRLVGELFF,TGTGCCAGCAGCCGATCCGGGACTAGGCTCGTCGGGGAGCTGTTTTTT
TRBJ1-1,TRBV6-5,.,TRBD1,CASRGTDMNTEAFF,TGTGCCAGCAGGGGGACAGATATGAACACTGAAGCTTTCTTT
TRBJ1-5,TRBV4-2,.,.,CASSQTGADQPQHF,TGTGCCAGCAGCCAGACGGGTGCTGATCAGCCCCAGCATTTT
TRBJ1-2,TRBV15,.,.,CATSRDGSGQAGGYTF,TGTGCCACCAGCAGAGATGGGTCGGGACAAGCAGGAGGCTACACCTTC
TRBJ1-2,TRBV19,once,.,CASSKREGNLEIYGYTF,TGTGCCAGTAGTAAGCGGGAAGGGAACCTTGAGATCTATGGCTACACCTTC
TRBJ1-2,TRBV3-1/TRBV3-2,.,TRBD1,CASSQGLIGQGNYGYTF,TGTGCCAGCAGCCAAGGGCTTATAGGACAGGGAAACTATGGCTACACCTTC
TRBJ1-1,TRBV29-1,.,.,CSAKLGGGTEAFF,TGCAGCGCCAAACTCGGGGGTGGCACTGAAGCTTTCTTT
TRBJ2-1,TRBV18,.,TRBD2,CASSPQRGRYNEQFF,TGTGCCAGCTCACCCCAGCGGGGGCGGTACAATGAGCAGTTCTTC
TRBJ1-5,TRBV18,.,TRBD1,CASSPTTGGGQPQHF,TGTGCCAGCTCACCAACGACAGGGGGCGGACAGCCCCAGCATTTT
TRBJ1-2,TRBV30,.,.,CAWSVRGLLNGGYTF,TGTGCCTGGAGTGTACGGGGACTGCTAAATGGTGGCTACACCTTC
TRBJ1-5,TRBV19,once,.,CASSRGVQPQHF,TGTGCCAGTAGTCGAGGTGTTCAGCCCCAGCATTTT
TRBJ1-2,TRBV5-1,.,TRBD1,CASSLATGGGHYGYTF,TGCGCCAGCAGCTTGGCCACAGGGGGAGGGCACTATGGCTACACCTTC
TRBJ1-1,TRBV5-1,.,TRBD1,CASSLEGRRQGTNTEAFF,TGCGCCAGCAGCTTGGAGGGGAGGCGACAGGGAACGAACACTGAAGCTTTCTTT
TRBJ2-5,TRBV5-1,.,.,CASSLEGRQETQYF,TGCGCCAGCAGCTTGGAAGGGAGGCAGGAGACCCAGTACTTC
TRBJ2-2,TRBV27,few,.,CASSFGRVRRNTGELFF,TGTGCCAGCAGTTTTGGGCGGGTACGGCGTAACACCGGGGAGCTGTTTTTT
TRBJ1-2,TRBV28,.,TRBD1,CASRPPGTGGHYGYTF,TGTGCCAGCAGACCTCCCGGGACAGGGGGCCACTATGGCTACACCTTC
TRBJ2-6,TRBV6-1,once,TRBD1,CASSALGQAYSGANVLTF,TGTGCCAGCAGTGCCCTGGGACAGGCGTACTCTGGGGCCAACGTCCTGACTTTC
TRBJ1-4,TRBV2,.,TRBD1,CASSRGRGNEKLFF,TGTGCCAGCAGCAGGGGGCGGGGTAATGAAAAACTGTTTTTT
TRBJ2-7,TRBV12-3/TRBV12-4,.,.,CASSSRLGEQYF,TGTGCCAGCAGTTCAAGACTGGGCGAGCAGTACTTC
TRBJ1-5,TRBV10-3,.,TRBD1,CAISEGTGDQPQHF,TGTGCCATCAGTGAGGGGACAGGGGATCAGCCCCAGCATTTT
TRBJ1-3,TRBV2,.,.,CASSELQGVHGNTIYF,TGTGCCAGCAGTGAACTGCAGGGTGTTCATGGAAACACCATATATTTT
TRBJ1-4,TRBV21-1,.,.,CASSRGAGGLAREKLFF,TGTGCCAGCAGCCGAGGGGCAGGGGGCCTTGCTAGGGAAAAACTGTTTTTT
TRBJ2-6,TRBV19,.,.,CASSISVPIPGANVLTF,TGTGCCAGTAGTATTAGTGTACCGATCCCTGGGGCCAACGTCCTGACTTTC
TRBJ1-1,TRBV5-5,.,.,CASSPQTTSNTEAFF,TGTGCCAGCAGCCCCCAAACCACAAGTAACACTGAAGCTTTCTTT
TRBJ1-5,TRBV6-5,.,TRBD1,CASAEGAGRNQPQHF,TGTGCCAGCGCTGAGGGGGCAGGGCGGAATCAGCCCCAGCATTTT
TRBJ2-7,TRBV12-3/TRBV12-4,once,.,CASSSGTREQYF,TGTGCCAGCAGTTCCGGGACACGTGAGCAGTACTTC
TRBJ1-1,TRBV5-6,.,.,CASSLGRSGYMNTEAFF,TGTGCCAGCAGCTTGGGGCGCTCCGGGTACATGAACACTGAAGCTTTCTTT
TRBJ2-2,TRBV24-1,.,TRBD1,CATSDPDRFSANTGELFF,TGTGCCACCAGTGATCCGGACAGGTTCTCTGCGAACACCGGGGAGCTGTTTTTT
TRBJ1-2,TRBV30,.,TRBD1,CAWSTGTGRYTF,TGTGCCTGGAGTACCGGGACAGGCAGGTACACCTTC
TRBJ1-6,TRBV5-8,.,.,CASSFLVRALHF,TGTGCCAGCAGCTTTCTGGTTCGGGCCCTCCACTTT
TRBJ2-7,TRBV13,.,TRBD1,CASSRRDRDDEQYF,TGTGCCAGCAGCCGAAGGGACAGGGATGACGAGCAGTACTTC
TRBJ2-5,TRBV11-2,.,.,CASSRGQETQYF,TGTGCCAGCAGCAGGGGGCAAGAGACCCAGTACTTC
TRBJ1-1,TRBV28,.,TRBD1,CASSPDRAYTEAFF,TGTGCCAGCAGTCCGGACAGGGCCTACACTGAAGCTTTCTTT
TRBJ1-4,TRBV5-1,.,.,CASSLGDATNEKLFF,TGCGCCAGCAGCTTGGGCGATGCAACTAATGAAAAACTGTTTTTT
TRBJ1-2,TRBV28,.,TRBD1,CASSLRQGDYGYTF,TGTGCCAGCAGTCTTCGACAGGGGGACTATGGCTACACCTTC
TRBJ2-1,TRBV29-1,.,TRBD1,CSGSDREHEQFF,TGCAGCGGCTCCGACAGGGAGCATGAGCAGTTCTTC
TRBJ1-2,TRBV6-5,.,.,CATKAGEANYGYTF,TGTGCCACTAAGGCGGGGGAGGCTAACTATGGCTACACCTTC
TRBJ2-5,TRBV4-2,.,.,CASSQESPETQYF,TGTGCCAGCAGCCAAGAAAGCCCAGAGACCCAGTACTTC
TRBJ2-6,TRBV29-1,.,.,CSVDDRRSGANVLTF,TGCAGCGTTGACGACAGGCGCTCTGGGGCCAACGTCCTGACTTTC
TRBJ1-5,TRBV6-1,.,.,CASSEGGGSQPQHF,TGTGCCAGCAGTGAAGGGGGGGGGAGTCAGCCCCAGCATTTT
TRBJ1-1,TRBV9,.,.,CASSSGDTPQAFF,TGTGCCAGCAGCTCCGGGGACACACCACAAGCTTTCTTT
TRBJ2-5,TRBV29-1,once,.,CSAARETQYF,TGCAGCGCCGCCCGGGAGACCCAGTACTTC
TRBJ2-6,TRBV23-1,once,.,CASSPTQGSGANVLTF,TGCGCCAGCAGCCCTACCCAGGGCTCTGGGGCCAACGTCCTGACTTTC
TRBJ1-3,TRBV19,.,.,CASSTAGRSGGNTIYF,TGTGCCAGTAGTACCGCCGGGAGGTCCGGTGGAAACACCATATATTTT
TRBJ2-6,TRBV21-1,.,.,CASSKEPLLQEMETSGANVLTF,TGTGCCAGCAGCAAGGAACCCTTATTACAGGAGATGGAGACTTCTGGGGCCAACGTCCTGACTTTC
TRBJ2-2,TRBV28,.,TRBD2,CASRAGGGTGELFF,TGTGCCAGCCGGGCCGGGGGGGGCACCGGGGAGCTGTTTTTT